A single sample is the source of the 4 T cell receptor beta chains below, sequenced in a study of blood T cell repertoires in COVID-19. TCRdb's table, derived via immunoSEQ multiplex PCR, lists solely in-frame clones and lacks some. The repertoire has about 31,000 clones, 85% to 90% of them found once; the top ten carry 15% to 20%. The sequenced sample was peripheral blood. The receptors stem from a man older than 75 with acute or convalescent COVID-19.

CDR3 in amino acids: CASKDRDFNEQFF. The CDR3 DNA sequence: TGTGCCAGCAAGGACAGGGACTTCAATGAGCAGTTCTTC. The chain uses TRBV2 and TRBJ2-1; 8 bases fit TRBD1. The CDR3 covers 13 residues. V was clipped by 7 bases and J by 6 bases; unmatched bases: 5. Germline values: CDR1 SNHLY, CDR2 FYNNEI.

This chain joins TRBV5-1 and TRBJ2-1; D is perhaps TRBD1 (5 bases). Trimming left V 2 bases short and J 0 bases short, with 12 bases between. Germline values: CDR1 SGHRS, CDR2 YFSETQ. CDR3 length: 16 amino acids. The chain's CDR3 is CASSFGWGGSYNEQFF. The CDR3 coding sequence is TGCGCCAGCAGCTTTGGTTGGGGCGGCTCCTACAATGAGCAGTTCTTC.

The chain has TRBV29-1 and TRBJ1-2; D might be TRBD1 (6 bases). Germline values: CDR1 SQVTM, CDR2 ANQGSEA. The CDR3 is made up of 12 amino acids. Trimming cost V 7 bases and J 7 bases, with 16 bases left between them. The CDR3 DNA reads as TGCAGCGCTGGATTGGGGGCGCCTGGCTACACCTTC. Translation gives CSAGLGAPGYTF.

The V call is TRBV4-2, the J call TRBJ1-1; perhaps TRBD1 as D (6 bases). V shed 0 bases and J shed 6 bases, with 14 bases lying between them. The CDR3 contains 15 residues. Germline CDR1 LGHNA, CDR2 YNFKEQ. CDR3 nucleotides: TGTGCCAGCAGCCAAGAAGTCAGGGGCATCCCTGAAGCTTTCTTT. Translating it yields CASSQEVRGIPEAFF.